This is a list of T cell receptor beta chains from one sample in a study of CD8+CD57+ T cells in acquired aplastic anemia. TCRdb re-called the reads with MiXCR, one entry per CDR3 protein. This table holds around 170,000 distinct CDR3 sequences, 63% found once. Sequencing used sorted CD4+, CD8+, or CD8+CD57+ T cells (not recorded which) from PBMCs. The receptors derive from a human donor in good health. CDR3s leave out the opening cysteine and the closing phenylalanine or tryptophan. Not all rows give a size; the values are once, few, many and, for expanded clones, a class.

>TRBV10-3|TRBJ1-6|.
AISATGEGSPLH
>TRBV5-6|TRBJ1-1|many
ASSSGGTEAF
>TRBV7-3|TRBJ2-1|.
ASSQLAGSYNEQF
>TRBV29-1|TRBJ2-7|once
SVLLGSEDGEQY
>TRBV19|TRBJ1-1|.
ASTDRATEAF
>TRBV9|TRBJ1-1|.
ASSTNSGTGEAF
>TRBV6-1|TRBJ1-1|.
ASSEARAPGRSTEAF
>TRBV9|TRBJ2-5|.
ASSVDPQETQY
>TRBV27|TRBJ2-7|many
ASRVGTGPTYEQY
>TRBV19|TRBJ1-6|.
ASSRTGGYSPLH
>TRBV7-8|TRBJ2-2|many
ASSLAATSGPGELF
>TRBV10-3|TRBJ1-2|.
AAGGSTVNYGYT
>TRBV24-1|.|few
ATSDLNDGSGRSGEQY
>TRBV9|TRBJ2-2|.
ASGPGGGNTGELF
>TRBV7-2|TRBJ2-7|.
ASSLARRGGYEQY